Listed here is a single T cell receptor beta chain. Its specificity is not known. This entry comes from a study of Ad26.COV2.S vaccination and SARS-CoV-2 variants. Findings and limits, study-wide: Vaccine recipients had higher spike-specific TCR breadth than placebo recipients. The TCR breadth and depth analyses may have produced an underestimate of total T cell responses. Reportedly, after vaccination the spike-specific CD8+ and CD4+ T cell responses displayed substantial breadth. It was found that vaccine and placebo recipients had similar non-spike TCR breadth.

This CDR3 contains 15 residues. Trimming pared 2 bases from V and 0 bases from J, leaving 9 bases between. The germline V gene has CDR1 SGHKS and CDR2 YYEKEE (reference sequence). TCRdb keeps only in-frame clones here, not all; method: immunoSEQ multiplex PCR. The profile shows about 350,000 clones, 90% to 95% of them singletons. The sequencing used peripheral blood, collected after recovery from COVID-19. The clonotype comes from a human donor who had recovered from COVID-19. The chain has TRBV5-5 and TRBJ2-1; D is undetermined. The CDR3 DNA reads as TGTGCCAGCAGCTTTGGGTCTAGCTCCTACAATGAGCAGTTCTTC. Translation: CASSFGSSSYNEQFF.